A single sample gave rise to the 5 T cell receptor beta chains below, sequenced in a study of blood T cell repertoires in COVID-19. Data came from immunoSEQ multiplex PCR; TCRdb stores just in-frame clones and leaves some out. Of around 200,000 clones in the sample, approximately 86% are singletons; the top ten hold approximately 2.5%. Sequenced material: peripheral blood. These receptor sequences come from a man in his forties with active or convalescent COVID-19.

The rearrangement joins TRBV27 to TRBJ1-3; D is unclear. The CDR3 sequence is 15 residues long. CDR1 is MNHEY, CDR2 SMNVEV, per germline (reference sequence). The ends were cut back, 5 bases at V and 0 bases at J, with 11 bases in the middle. The CDR3 DNA follows: TGTGCCAGCAGTCCCTACACAGACTCTGGAAACACCATATATTTT. Amino acids: CASSPYTDSGNTIYF.

The sample holds a few counts of this clone. The chain employs TRBV2 and TRBJ2-7; 8 positions match TRBD2. The CDR3 is made up of 14 amino acids. V dropped 2 bases and J dropped 4; count of bases not matched to a gene: 4. Germline assignment: CDR1 SNHLY and CDR2 FYNNEI. The CDR3 loop reads CASSEMREAYEQYF. The CDR3 nucleotides read TGTGCCAGCAGTGAAATGCGGGAGGCGTACGAGCAGTACTTC.

The chain has TRBV3-1 (or the pseudogene TRBV3-2) and TRBJ1-5; the match to TRBD1 covers 7 bases. V was clipped by 4 bases and J by 1 base; unmatched bases: 4. The CDR3 is made up of 15 amino acids. CDR1 is LGHDT, CDR2 YNNKEL, per germline (reference sequence). The chain's CDR3 is CASSPGTVSNQPQHF. As DNA, the CDR3 is TGTGCCAGCAGCCCCGGGACAGTAAGCAATCAGCCCCAGCATTTT.

The chain uses TRBV5-4 and TRBJ2-1; D remains unclear. The CDR3 runs to 15 residues. The germline V gene encodes CDR1 SGHNT and CDR2 YYREEE (reference sequence). V was shortened by 3 bases and J by 14 bases, with 24 bases between the two germline ends. DNA of the CDR3: TGTGCCAGCAGCTCTTTCCCACGGCCCCCCCTGGCGGAGTTCTTC. Translated: CASSSFPRPPLAEFF.

The genes are TRBV29-1 and TRBJ1-1; D is perhaps TRBD1 (6 bases). V lost 6 bases to trimming and J lost 9 bases, with 20 bases between them. The CDR3 extends over 13 amino acids. Germline CDR1 is SQVTM and CDR2 is ANQGSEA. The CDR3, as DNA: TGCAGCGTAGAGCAGGGGACCGGAGCAAAAGCTTTCTTT. This gives the protein CSVEQGTGAKAFF.